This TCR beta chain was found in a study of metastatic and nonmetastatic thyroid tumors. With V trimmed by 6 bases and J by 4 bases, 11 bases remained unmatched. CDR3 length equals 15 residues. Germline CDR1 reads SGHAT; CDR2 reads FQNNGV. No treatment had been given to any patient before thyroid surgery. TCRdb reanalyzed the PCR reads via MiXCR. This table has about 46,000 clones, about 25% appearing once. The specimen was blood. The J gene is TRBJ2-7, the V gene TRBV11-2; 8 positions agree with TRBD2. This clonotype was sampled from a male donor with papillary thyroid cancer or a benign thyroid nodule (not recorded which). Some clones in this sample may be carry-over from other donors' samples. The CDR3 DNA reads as TGTGCCAGCAGAACACCCGGGACTAGTTTATACGAGCAGTACTTC. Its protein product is CASRTPGTSLYEQYF.